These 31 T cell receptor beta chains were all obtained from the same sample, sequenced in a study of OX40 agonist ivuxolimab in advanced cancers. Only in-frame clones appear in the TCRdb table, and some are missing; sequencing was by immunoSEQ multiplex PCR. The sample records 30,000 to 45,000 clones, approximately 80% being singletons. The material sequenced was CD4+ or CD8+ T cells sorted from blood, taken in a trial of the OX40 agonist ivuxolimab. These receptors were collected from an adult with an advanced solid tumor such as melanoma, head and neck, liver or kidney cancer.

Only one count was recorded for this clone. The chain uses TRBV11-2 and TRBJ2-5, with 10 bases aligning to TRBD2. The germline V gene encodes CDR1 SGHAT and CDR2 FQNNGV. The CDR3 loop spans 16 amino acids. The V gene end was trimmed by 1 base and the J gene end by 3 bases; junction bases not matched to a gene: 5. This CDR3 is CASSLVGTSAEETQYF. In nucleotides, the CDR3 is TGTGCCAGCAGCTTAGTTGGGACTAGCGCCGAAGAGACCCAGTACTTC.

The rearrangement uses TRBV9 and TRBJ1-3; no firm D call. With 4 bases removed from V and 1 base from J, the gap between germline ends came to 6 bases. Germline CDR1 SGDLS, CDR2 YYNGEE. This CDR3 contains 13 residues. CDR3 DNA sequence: TGTGCCAGCAGCAGGGTTTCTGGAAACACCATATATTTT. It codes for CASSRVSGNTIYF.

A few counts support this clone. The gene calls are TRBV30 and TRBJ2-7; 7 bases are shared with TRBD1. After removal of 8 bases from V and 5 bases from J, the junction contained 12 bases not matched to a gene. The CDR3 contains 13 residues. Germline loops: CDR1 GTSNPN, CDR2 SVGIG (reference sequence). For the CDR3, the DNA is TGTGCCAGTAACAGGGGAGCGGTTAACGAGCAGTACTTC. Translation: CASNRGAVNEQYF.

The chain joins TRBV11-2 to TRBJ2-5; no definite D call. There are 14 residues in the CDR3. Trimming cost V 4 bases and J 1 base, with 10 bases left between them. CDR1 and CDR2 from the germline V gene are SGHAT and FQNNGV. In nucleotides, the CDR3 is TGTGCCAGCAGCTCCTCCGGGCCCCAAGAGACCCAGTACTTC. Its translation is CASSSSGPQETQYF.

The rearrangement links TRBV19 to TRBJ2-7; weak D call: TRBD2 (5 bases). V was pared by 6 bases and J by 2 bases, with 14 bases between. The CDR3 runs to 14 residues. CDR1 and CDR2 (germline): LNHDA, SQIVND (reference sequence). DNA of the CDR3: TGTGCCAGTAGGGACCCGGGGAACACCTACGAGCAGTACTTC. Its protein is CASRDPGNTYEQYF.

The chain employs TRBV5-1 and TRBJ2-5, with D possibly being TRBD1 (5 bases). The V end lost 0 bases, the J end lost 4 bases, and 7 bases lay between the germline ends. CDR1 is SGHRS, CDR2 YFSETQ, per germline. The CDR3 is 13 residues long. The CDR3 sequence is CASSLGGIETQYF. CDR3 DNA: TGCGCCAGCAGCTTGGGGGGCATAGAGACCCAGTACTTC.

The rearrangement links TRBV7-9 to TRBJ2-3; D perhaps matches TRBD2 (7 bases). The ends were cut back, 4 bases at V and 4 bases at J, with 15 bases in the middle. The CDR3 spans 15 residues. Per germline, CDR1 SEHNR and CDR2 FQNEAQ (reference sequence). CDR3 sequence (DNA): TGTGCCAGCAGCTATCGCGGGGGCGGCCCAGATACGCAGTATTTT. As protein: CASSYRGGGPDTQYF.

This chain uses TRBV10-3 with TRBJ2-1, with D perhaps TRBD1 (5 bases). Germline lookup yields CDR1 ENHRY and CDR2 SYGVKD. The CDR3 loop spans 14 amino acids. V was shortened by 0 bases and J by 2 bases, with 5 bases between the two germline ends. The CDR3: CAISESQAYNEQFF. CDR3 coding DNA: TGTGCCATCAGTGAGTCACAGGCCTACAATGAGCAGTTCTTC.

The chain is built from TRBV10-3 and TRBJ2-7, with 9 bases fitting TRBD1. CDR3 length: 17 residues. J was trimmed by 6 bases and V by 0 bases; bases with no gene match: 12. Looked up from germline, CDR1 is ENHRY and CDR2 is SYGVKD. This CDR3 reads CAISESTSGTGLGEQYF. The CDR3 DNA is TGTGCCATCAGTGAGTCGACTTCAGGGACAGGGTTGGGCGAGCAGTACTTC.

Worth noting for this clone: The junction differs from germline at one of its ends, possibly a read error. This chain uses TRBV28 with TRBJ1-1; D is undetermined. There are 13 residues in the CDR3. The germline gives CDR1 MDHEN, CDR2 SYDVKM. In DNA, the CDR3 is TGTGCCAGCAGTTTAATCCAGAACTCTGAAGCTTTCTTT. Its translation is CASSLIQNSEAFF.

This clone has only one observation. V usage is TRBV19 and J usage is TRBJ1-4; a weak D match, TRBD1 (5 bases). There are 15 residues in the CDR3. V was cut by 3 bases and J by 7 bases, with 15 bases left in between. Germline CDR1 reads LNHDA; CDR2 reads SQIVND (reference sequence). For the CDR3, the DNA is TGTGCCAGTAGTATCGGAGGGACTGACCTTGAAAAACTGTTTTTT. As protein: CASSIGGTDLEKLFF. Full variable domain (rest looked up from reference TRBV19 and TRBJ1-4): DGGITQSPKYLFRKEGQNVTLSCEQNLNHDAMYWYRQDPGQGLRLIYYSQIVNDFQKGDIAEGYSVSREKKESFPLTVTSAQKNPTAFYLCASSIGGTDLEKLFFGSGTQLSVL.

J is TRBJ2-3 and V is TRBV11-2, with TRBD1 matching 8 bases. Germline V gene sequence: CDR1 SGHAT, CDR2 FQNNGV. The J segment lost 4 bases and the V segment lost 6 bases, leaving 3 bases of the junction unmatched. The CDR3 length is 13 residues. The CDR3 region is CASRGQGADTQYF. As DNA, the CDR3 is TGTGCCAGCAGAGGACAGGGAGCAGATACGCAGTATTTT.

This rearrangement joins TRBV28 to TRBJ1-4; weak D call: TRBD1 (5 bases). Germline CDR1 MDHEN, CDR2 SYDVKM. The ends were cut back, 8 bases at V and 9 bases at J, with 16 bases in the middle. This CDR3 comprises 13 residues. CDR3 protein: CASAPGTHKKLFF. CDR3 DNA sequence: TGTGCCAGCGCCCCCGGGACCCATAAAAAACTGTTTTTT. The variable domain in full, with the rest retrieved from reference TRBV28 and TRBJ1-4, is DVKVTQSSRYLVKRTGEKVFLECVQDMDHENMFWYRQDPGLGLRLIYFSYDVKMKEKGDIPEGYSVSREKKERFSLILESASTNQTSMYLCASAPGTHKKLFFGSGTQLSVL.

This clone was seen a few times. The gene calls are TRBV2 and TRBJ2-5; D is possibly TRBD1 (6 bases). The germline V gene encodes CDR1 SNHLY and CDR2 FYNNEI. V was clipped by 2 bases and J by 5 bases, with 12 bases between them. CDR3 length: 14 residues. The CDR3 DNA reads TGTGCCAGCAGTGAAACTACAGGGCGGGAGACCCAGTACTTC. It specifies CASSETTGRETQYF.

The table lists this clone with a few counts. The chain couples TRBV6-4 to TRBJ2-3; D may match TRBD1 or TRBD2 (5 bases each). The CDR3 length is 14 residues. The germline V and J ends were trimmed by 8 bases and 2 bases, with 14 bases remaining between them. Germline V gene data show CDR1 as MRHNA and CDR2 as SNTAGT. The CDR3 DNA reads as TGTGCCAGCCGTAGGGACCCTTACACAGATACGCAGTATTTT. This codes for CASRRDPYTDTQYF.

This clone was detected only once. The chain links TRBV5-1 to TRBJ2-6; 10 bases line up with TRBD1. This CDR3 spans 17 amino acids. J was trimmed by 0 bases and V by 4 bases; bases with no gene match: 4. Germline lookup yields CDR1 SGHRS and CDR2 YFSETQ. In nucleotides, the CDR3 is TGCGCCAGCAGCACTGGACAGGGGGTCTCTGGGGCCAACGTCCTGACTTTC. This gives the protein CASSTGQGVSGANVLTF.

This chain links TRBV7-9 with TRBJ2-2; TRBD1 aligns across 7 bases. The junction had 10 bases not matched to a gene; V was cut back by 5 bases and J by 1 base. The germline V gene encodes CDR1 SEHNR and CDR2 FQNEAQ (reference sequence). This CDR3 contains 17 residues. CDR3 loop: CASSLSKGAGNTGELFF. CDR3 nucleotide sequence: TGTGCCAGCAGCCTCAGCAAGGGGGCAGGGAACACCGGGGAGCTGTTTTTT.

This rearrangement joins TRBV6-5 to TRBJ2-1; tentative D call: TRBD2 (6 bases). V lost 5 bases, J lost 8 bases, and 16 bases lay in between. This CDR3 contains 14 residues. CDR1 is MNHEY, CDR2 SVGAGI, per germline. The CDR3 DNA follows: TGTGCCAGCAGTAGACTAGGGCGATCCGATGAGCAGTTCTTC. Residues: CASSRLGRSDEQFF.

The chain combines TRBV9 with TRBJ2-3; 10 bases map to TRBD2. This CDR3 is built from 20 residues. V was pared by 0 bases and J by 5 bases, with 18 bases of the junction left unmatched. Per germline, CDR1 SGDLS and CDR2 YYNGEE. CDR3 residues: CASSVAASGGPFSVQDTQYF. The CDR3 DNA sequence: TGTGCCAGCAGCGTAGCGGCTAGCGGGGGCCCATTTTCGGTTCAAGATACGCAGTATTTT.

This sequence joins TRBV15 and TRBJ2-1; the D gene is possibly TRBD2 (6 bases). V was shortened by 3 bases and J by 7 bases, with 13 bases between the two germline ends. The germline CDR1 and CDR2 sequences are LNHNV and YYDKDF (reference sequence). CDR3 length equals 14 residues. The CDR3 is CATSSLTGGNEQFF. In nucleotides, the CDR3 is TGTGCCACCAGCAGCCTCACTGGGGGGAATGAGCAGTTCTTC.

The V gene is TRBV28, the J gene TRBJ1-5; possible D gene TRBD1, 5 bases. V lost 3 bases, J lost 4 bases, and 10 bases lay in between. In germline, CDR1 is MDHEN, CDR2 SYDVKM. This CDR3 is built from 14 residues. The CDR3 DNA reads TGTGCCAGCAGTTTGTTGACAGAAAATCAGCCCCAGCATTTT. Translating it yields CASSLLTENQPQHF. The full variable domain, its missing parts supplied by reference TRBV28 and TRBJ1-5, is DVKVTQSSRYLVKRTGEKVFLECVQDMDHENMFWYRQDPGLGLRLIYFSYDVKMKEKGDIPEGYSVSREKKERFSLILESASTNQTSMYLCASSLLTENQPQHFGDGTRLSIL.

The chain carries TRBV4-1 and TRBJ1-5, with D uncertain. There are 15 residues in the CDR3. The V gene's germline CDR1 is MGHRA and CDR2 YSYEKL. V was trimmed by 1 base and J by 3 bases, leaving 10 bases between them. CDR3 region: CASSQVKSANQPQHF. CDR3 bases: TGCGCCAGCAGCCAAGTAAAGTCCGCCAATCAGCCCCAGCATTTT.

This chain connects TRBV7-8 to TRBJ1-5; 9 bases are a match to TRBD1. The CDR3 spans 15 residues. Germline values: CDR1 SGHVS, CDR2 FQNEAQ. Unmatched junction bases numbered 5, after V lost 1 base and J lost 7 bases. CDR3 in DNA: TGTGCCAGCAGCTTAGTACAGGGGGCCAGGCAGCCCCAGCATTTT. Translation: CASSLVQGARQPQHF.

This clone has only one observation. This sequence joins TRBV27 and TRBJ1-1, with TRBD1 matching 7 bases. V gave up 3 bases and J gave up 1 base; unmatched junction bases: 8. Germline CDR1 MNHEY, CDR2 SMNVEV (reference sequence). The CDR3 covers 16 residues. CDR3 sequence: CASSFRPGTANTEAFF. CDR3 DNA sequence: TGTGCCAGCAGTTTTAGACCCGGGACAGCGAACACTGAAGCTTTCTTT.

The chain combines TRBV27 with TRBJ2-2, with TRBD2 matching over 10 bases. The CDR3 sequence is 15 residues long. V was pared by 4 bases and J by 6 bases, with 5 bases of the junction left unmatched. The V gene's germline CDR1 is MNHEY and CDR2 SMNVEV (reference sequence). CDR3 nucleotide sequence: TGTGCCAGCAGTTCTAGCGGGAGTTATGCCGGGGAGCTGTTTTTT. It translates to CASSSSGSYAGELFF.

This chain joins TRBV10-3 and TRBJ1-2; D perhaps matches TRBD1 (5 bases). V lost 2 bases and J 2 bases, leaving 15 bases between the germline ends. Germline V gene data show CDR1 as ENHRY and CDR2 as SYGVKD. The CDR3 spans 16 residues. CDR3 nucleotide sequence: TGTGCCATCAGTGAGGGGCCAGGGCAGAACAACTATGGCTACACCTTC. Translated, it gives CAISEGPGQNNYGYTF.

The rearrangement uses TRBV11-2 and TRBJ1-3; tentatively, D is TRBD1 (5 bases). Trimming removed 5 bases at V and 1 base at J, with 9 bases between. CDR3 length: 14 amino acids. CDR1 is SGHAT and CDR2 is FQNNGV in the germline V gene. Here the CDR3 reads CASSGARSGNTIYF. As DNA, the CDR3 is TGTGCCAGCAGCGGGGCAAGGTCTGGAAACACCATATATTTT.

CDR3 nucleotides: TGTGCCAGCAGCAACCCATATAGCGGGGGGGCTGGAGATACGCAGTATTTT. Translation: CASSNPYSGGAGDTQYF. The J gene is TRBJ2-3, the V gene TRBV7-9, with 11 bases lining up with TRBD2. Germline V gene lookup returns CDR1 SEHNR and CDR2 FQNEAQ (reference sequence). This CDR3 spans 17 amino acids. The ends lost 5 bases at V and 5 bases at J; junction bases unmatched: 12.

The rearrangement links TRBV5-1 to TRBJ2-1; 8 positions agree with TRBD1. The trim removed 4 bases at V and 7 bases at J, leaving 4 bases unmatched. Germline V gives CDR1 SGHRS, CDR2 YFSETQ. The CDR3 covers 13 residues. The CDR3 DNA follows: TGCGCCAGCAGCGTGACAGGGGCGAATGAGCAGTTCTTC. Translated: CASSVTGANEQFF.

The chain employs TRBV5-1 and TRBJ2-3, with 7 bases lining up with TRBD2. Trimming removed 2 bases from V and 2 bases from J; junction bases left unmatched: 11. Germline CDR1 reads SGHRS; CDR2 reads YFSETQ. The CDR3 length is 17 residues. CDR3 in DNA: TGCGCCAGCAGCTTAGATTACTCTAGCGGATTCACAGATACGCAGTATTTT. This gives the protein CASSLDYSSGFTDTQYF.

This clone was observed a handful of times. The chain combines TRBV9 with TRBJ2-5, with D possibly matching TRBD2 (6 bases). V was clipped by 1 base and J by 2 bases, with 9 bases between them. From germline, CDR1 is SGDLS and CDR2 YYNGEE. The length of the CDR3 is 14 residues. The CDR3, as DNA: TGTGCCAGCAGCGTACGGGACTGGCAAGAGACCCAGTACTTC. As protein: CASSVRDWQETQYF.